A selection of T cell receptor beta chains follows, all from one sample in a study of shared T cell receptors in the human thymus. Data came from immunoSEQ multiplex PCR; TCRdb stores just in-frame clones and leaves some out. The repertoire holds over 450,000 clones, with 75% to 85% as singletons. This same sample was also taken into another study, of human thymus T cells.

The sequencing sample was made of thymocytes. The receptors were gathered from a boy under two years old with a congenital heart defect. Each CDR3 is given with its conserved first and last residue. A D gene is named only where the DNA matches it firmly. Where a row states a size, it is once, few, many or the class of an expanded clone; other rows omit it.

v_gene: TRBV19; d_gene: TRBD1; j_gene: TRBJ1-5; abundance: .; CDR3nt: TGTGCCAGTAGTGTCGGGGGCGGACAGGGGGCTGGGCAGCCCCAGCATTTT; CDR3aa: CASSVGGGQGAGQPQHF
v_gene: TRBV21-1; d_gene: .; j_gene: TRBJ2-7; abundance: .; CDR3nt: TGTGCCAGCAGCAAAGGTATACTAGCGGGAGGGCGCTACGAGCAGTACTTC; CDR3aa: CASSKGILAGGRYEQYF
v_gene: TRBV5-1; d_gene: .; j_gene: TRBJ2-5; abundance: .; CDR3nt: TGCGCCAGCAGCTTCCCCGGGTACCAAGAGACCCAGTACTTC; CDR3aa: CASSFPGYQETQYF
v_gene: TRBV14; d_gene: .; j_gene: TRBJ2-3; abundance: .; CDR3nt: TGTGCCAGCAGCCAAAAAAGTAGTGCCCTTCCTAGCACAGATACGCAGTATTTT; CDR3aa: CASSQKSSALPSTDTQYF
v_gene: TRBV28; d_gene: TRBD1; j_gene: TRBJ2-7; abundance: .; CDR3nt: TGTGCCAGCAGTTCGATCGACAGGGGACCACCCTACGAGCAGTACTTC; CDR3aa: CASSSIDRGPPYEQYF
v_gene: TRBV13; d_gene: .; j_gene: TRBJ1-2; abundance: .; CDR3nt: TGTGCCAGCAGCCGGGGGGGGGCCAGTAACTATGGCTACACCTTC; CDR3aa: CASSRGGASNYGYTF
v_gene: TRBV27; d_gene: .; j_gene: TRBJ2-1; abundance: .; CDR3nt: TGTGCCAGCAGCCTCGGGAGCCCTCCCTCCAATGAGCAGTTCTTC; CDR3aa: CASSLGSPPSNEQFF
v_gene: TRBV27; d_gene: .; j_gene: TRBJ2-6; abundance: .; CDR3nt: TGTGCCAGCAGGCTGGCAGGAGCCAACGTCCTGACTTTC; CDR3aa: CASRLAGANVLTF
v_gene: TRBV15; d_gene: .; j_gene: TRBJ1-5; abundance: .; CDR3nt: TGTGCCACCAGCAGAGCACCCCGGGATAGCAATCAGCCCCAGCATTTT; CDR3aa: CATSRAPRDSNQPQHF
v_gene: TRBV28; d_gene: .; j_gene: TRBJ2-7; abundance: .; CDR3nt: TGTGCCAGCAGTAGGGAGTTGGGATTTGACGAGCAGTACTTC; CDR3aa: CASSRELGFDEQYF
v_gene: TRBV12-5; d_gene: .; j_gene: TRBJ1-2; abundance: .; CDR3nt: TGTGCTAGTGTAGGTCAGGGGAACTATGGCTACACCTTC; CDR3aa: CASVGQGNYGYTF
v_gene: TRBV10-1; d_gene: .; j_gene: TRBJ1-1; abundance: .; CDR3nt: TGCGCCAGCACTACCGAACAGGGCACGGGGATCGCTGAAGCTTTCTTT; CDR3aa: CASTTEQGTGIAEAFF
v_gene: TRBV5-1; d_gene: .; j_gene: TRBJ2-6; abundance: .; CDR3nt: TGCGCCAGCAGCTTGTCTCGGGGAGGCCCTGGGGCCAACGTCCTGACTTTC; CDR3aa: CASSLSRGGPGANVLTF
v_gene: TRBV5-1; d_gene: TRBD2; j_gene: TRBJ2-7; abundance: .; CDR3nt: TGCGCCAGCAGCTTGGAAGTAGCGGGAGGGCCCCACGAGCAGTACTTC; CDR3aa: CASSLEVAGGPHEQYF
v_gene: TRBV23-1; d_gene: .; j_gene: TRBJ2-2; abundance: .; CDR3nt: TGCGCCAGCAAAAGGTTAGGGGGCGCGGGAACCGGGGAGCTGTTTTTT; CDR3aa: CASKRLGGAGTGELFF
v_gene: TRBV25-1; d_gene: .; j_gene: TRBJ1-1; abundance: once; CDR3nt: TGTGCCAGCAGTGATTGGAGCAACACTGAAGCTTTCTTT; CDR3aa: CASSDWSNTEAFF
v_gene: TRBV19; d_gene: .; j_gene: TRBJ1-5; abundance: few; CDR3nt: TGTGCCAGTAGCCTCGGAGTTGGTCAGCCCCAGCATTTT; CDR3aa: CASSLGVGQPQHF
v_gene: TRBV7-9; d_gene: TRBD2; j_gene: TRBJ2-7; abundance: once; CDR3nt: TGTGCCAGCAGCTTGGGACAGCGGGAGGGCCTATACGAGCAGTACTTC; CDR3aa: CASSLGQREGLYEQYF
v_gene: TRBV2; d_gene: TRBD1; j_gene: TRBJ1-2; abundance: few; CDR3nt: TGTGCCAGCAGTGGGGTTGGGGGGACAGGGGCTCACTATGGCTACACCTTC; CDR3aa: CASSGVGGTGAHYGYTF
v_gene: TRBV5-6; d_gene: .; j_gene: TRBJ2-7; abundance: .; CDR3nt: TGTGCCAGCAGCCCAGCGCGCTTGCCCTACGAGCAGTACTTC; CDR3aa: CASSPARLPYEQYF
v_gene: TRBV4-3; d_gene: TRBD1; j_gene: TRBJ1-4; abundance: .; CDR3nt: TGCGCCAGCAGCCAAGGTGGACAGGGGGATGAAAAACTGTTTTTT; CDR3aa: CASSQGGQGDEKLFF
v_gene: TRBV4-1; d_gene: TRBD2; j_gene: TRBJ2-1; abundance: few; CDR3nt: TGCGCCAGCAGCCGATTTAGCGGGAGGGCGGACAATGAGCAGTTCTTC; CDR3aa: CASSRFSGRADNEQFF
v_gene: TRBV25-1; d_gene: .; j_gene: TRBJ1-6; abundance: .; CDR3nt: TGTGCCAGCAGAGTTGAGTATAATTCACCCCTCCACTTT; CDR3aa: CASRVEYNSPLHF
v_gene: TRBV28; d_gene: .; j_gene: TRBJ2-1; abundance: once; CDR3nt: TGTGCCAGCAGTTTTCAGTACAATGAGCAGTTCTTC; CDR3aa: CASSFQYNEQFF
v_gene: TRBV10-1; d_gene: .; j_gene: TRBJ1-4; abundance: .; CDR3nt: TGCGCCAGCAGTGAGATGGAGGAGGAGAATGAAAAACTGTTTTTT; CDR3aa: CASSEMEEENEKLFF
v_gene: TRBV27; d_gene: TRBD1; j_gene: TRBJ1-2; abundance: .; CDR3nt: TGTGCCAGCAGGACCACAGGGGTCAAATATGGCTACACCTTC; CDR3aa: CASRTTGVKYGYTF
v_gene: TRBV5-4; d_gene: TRBD2; j_gene: TRBJ2-3; abundance: few; CDR3nt: TGTGCCAGCAGCTTGTGGGCGGGAGGGCCAAATAGAGATACGCAGTATTTT; CDR3aa: CASSLWAGGPNRDTQYF
v_gene: TRBV4-3; d_gene: .; j_gene: TRBJ2-1; abundance: .; CDR3nt: TGCGCCAGCAGCCAAGAGTGGGATAGGGTTGTAGCGGAGCCGCGTAATGAGCAGTTCTTC; CDR3aa: CASSQEWDRVVAEPRNEQFF
v_gene: TRBV10-1; d_gene: .; j_gene: TRBJ2-3; abundance: .; CDR3nt: TGCGCCAGCAGTGCAGGGGTAACTAGCACAGATACGCAGTATTTT; CDR3aa: CASSAGVTSTDTQYF
v_gene: TRBV6-5; d_gene: TRBD2; j_gene: TRBJ2-1; abundance: .; CDR3nt: TGTGCCAGCAGTTACCGACGGGGCGGGAGGCACAATGAGCAGTTCTTC; CDR3aa: CASSYRRGGRHNEQFF
v_gene: TRBV5-6; d_gene: TRBD1; j_gene: TRBJ1-2; abundance: .; CDR3nt: TGTGCCAGCAGCGCCCGACAGGGGGTAAACTATGGCTACACCTTC; CDR3aa: CASSARQGVNYGYTF
v_gene: TRBV4-3; d_gene: TRBD2; j_gene: TRBJ2-3; abundance: .; CDR3nt: TGCGCCAGCAGCCAAGATCCAGTCGGGACTAGCGGGCCGGTAGATACGCAGTATTTT; CDR3aa: CASSQDPVGTSGPVDTQYF
v_gene: TRBV11-2; d_gene: .; j_gene: TRBJ2-1; abundance: .; CDR3nt: TGTGCCAGCAGCAAAGTAGAGTGGCAGTTCTTC; CDR3aa: CASSKVEWQFF
v_gene: TRBV5-6; d_gene: .; j_gene: TRBJ2-3; abundance: .; CDR3nt: TGTGCCAGCAGCTTGGTAGGGGGGGAAGGAGATACGCAGTATTTT; CDR3aa: CASSLVGGEGDTQYF
v_gene: TRBV5-1; d_gene: .; j_gene: TRBJ2-7; abundance: .; CDR3nt: TGCGCCAGCAGCTTGGAAGCCCCCCGGGCAGGGACCTACGAGCAGTACTTC; CDR3aa: CASSLEAPRAGTYEQYF
v_gene: TRBV28; d_gene: TRBD2; j_gene: TRBJ2-1; abundance: .; CDR3nt: TGTGCCAGCAGTCCTAGCGGGAGTAGCCACAATGAGCAGTTCTTC; CDR3aa: CASSPSGSSHNEQFF
v_gene: TRBV28; d_gene: .; j_gene: TRBJ1-5; abundance: few; CDR3nt: TGTGCCAGCAGTTTATGGTTCTATAGCAATCAGCCCCAGCATTTT; CDR3aa: CASSLWFYSNQPQHF
v_gene: TRBV5-6; d_gene: TRBD1; j_gene: TRBJ2-7; abundance: .; CDR3nt: TGTGCCAGCAGCCGGGGACAGGGTATTTTCTACGAGCAGTACTTC; CDR3aa: CASSRGQGIFYEQYF
v_gene: TRBV4-3; d_gene: TRBD1; j_gene: TRBJ1-3; abundance: .; CDR3nt: TGCGCCAGCAGCCAAGGGACAGGGACCTCTGGAAACACCATATATTTT; CDR3aa: CASSQGTGTSGNTIYF
v_gene: TRBV7-9; d_gene: TRBD1; j_gene: TRBJ1-3; abundance: .; CDR3nt: TGTGCCAGCAGCTCGGGGGACAGGGGAGAAAACACCATATATTTT; CDR3aa: CASSSGDRGENTIYF
v_gene: TRBV4-3; d_gene: .; j_gene: TRBJ2-2; abundance: .; CDR3nt: TGCGCCAGCAGCCAATATTGGGCGGGGCCCTTGGTGGGCGGGGAGCTGTTTTTT; CDR3aa: CASSQYWAGPLVGGELFF
v_gene: TRBV14; d_gene: .; j_gene: TRBJ1-1; abundance: .; CDR3nt: TGTGCCAGCAGCCAAGATGAATGCGAGGGTAACGCTGAAGCTTTCTTT; CDR3aa: CASSQDECEGNAEAFF
v_gene: TRBV7-3; d_gene: TRBD2; j_gene: TRBJ2-7; abundance: once; CDR3nt: TGTGCCAGCAGTCCTCTTCCCGGGACTAGTACATACGAGCAGTACTTC; CDR3aa: CASSPLPGTSTYEQYF
v_gene: TRBV19; d_gene: .; j_gene: TRBJ1-5; abundance: .; CDR3nt: TGTGCCAGTAGTATAACGCACATGAATCAGCCCCAGCATTTT; CDR3aa: CASSITHMNQPQHF
v_gene: TRBV15; d_gene: .; j_gene: TRBJ2-7; abundance: .; CDR3nt: TGTGCCACCAGCAGAGATGGTTTCCCCCATGGGAGCTCCTACGAGCAGTACTTC; CDR3aa: CATSRDGFPHGSSYEQYF
v_gene: TRBV7-9; d_gene: TRBD2; j_gene: TRBJ2-7; abundance: .; CDR3nt: TGTGCCAGCAGCTGCGGACTAGCGGGAACCCACGAGCAGTACTTC; CDR3aa: CASSCGLAGTHEQYF
v_gene: TRBV6-5; d_gene: TRBD1; j_gene: TRBJ2-7; abundance: .; CDR3nt: TGTGCCAGCAGTTACTCGATACAGGGGGCGCGCTACGAGCAGTACTTC; CDR3aa: CASSYSIQGARYEQYF
v_gene: TRBV6-4; d_gene: TRBD1; j_gene: TRBJ1-5; abundance: once; CDR3nt: TGTGCCAGCAGAGGGGACAGGGGAGTGGGTCAGCCCCAGCATTTT; CDR3aa: CASRGDRGVGQPQHF
v_gene: TRBV2; d_gene: TRBD1; j_gene: TRBJ1-1; abundance: .; CDR3nt: TGTGCCAGCAGTGCCCCGGGACAGGGAACTGAAGCTTTCTTT; CDR3aa: CASSAPGQGTEAFF
v_gene: TRBV4-3; d_gene: .; j_gene: TRBJ2-7; abundance: .; CDR3nt: TGCGCCAGCAGCCAAGAAGGAGGGGAAGGCTACGAGCAGTACTTC; CDR3aa: CASSQEGGEGYEQYF
v_gene: TRBV10-1; d_gene: .; j_gene: TRBJ1-1; abundance: .; CDR3nt: TGCGCCAGCAGTGAGCGGAGGGGACCTTCGAACACTGAAGCTTTCTTT; CDR3aa: CASSERRGPSNTEAFF
v_gene: TRBV7-3; d_gene: TRBD2; j_gene: TRBJ2-1; abundance: .; CDR3nt: TGTGCCAGCAGCATCCTCGGACTAGCGGGAAATAACCGAGCTGTCTACAATGAGCAGTTCTTC; CDR3aa: CASSILGLAGNNRAVYNEQFF
v_gene: TRBV7-9; d_gene: TRBD1; j_gene: TRBJ1-1; abundance: .; CDR3nt: TGTGCCAGCAGGACAGGGTCCGGAGCTTTCTTT; CDR3aa: CASRTGSGAFF
v_gene: TRBV4-1; d_gene: .; j_gene: TRBJ1-6; abundance: .; CDR3nt: TGCGCCAGCAGCCAAGCCCGGGAAAACTATAATTCACCCCTCCACTTT; CDR3aa: CASSQARENYNSPLHF
v_gene: TRBV19; d_gene: TRBD1; j_gene: TRBJ2-5; abundance: once; CDR3nt: TGTGCCAGTAGTATAAGCCCAGGGGGCTGGGAAGAGACCCAGTACTTC; CDR3aa: CASSISPGGWEETQYF
v_gene: TRBV19; d_gene: TRBD1; j_gene: TRBJ1-5; abundance: few; CDR3nt: TGTGCCAGTAGTCCGGGACAGGGGTCGGATCAGCCCCAGCATTTT; CDR3aa: CASSPGQGSDQPQHF
v_gene: TRBV15; d_gene: .; j_gene: TRBJ2-1; abundance: .; CDR3nt: TGTGCCACCAGCAAGGGTAGGGGGAGGGCCTACAATGAGCAGTTCTTC; CDR3aa: CATSKGRGRAYNEQFF
v_gene: TRBV5-6; d_gene: .; j_gene: TRBJ2-7; abundance: .; CDR3nt: TGTGCCAGCAGCTCGGTTGTAGCGGTCTACGAGCAGTACTTC; CDR3aa: CASSSVVAVYEQYF
v_gene: TRBV6-6; d_gene: .; j_gene: TRBJ1-1; abundance: .; CDR3nt: TGTGCCAGCACCACTGGACTGCTCAATGAAGCTTTCTTT; CDR3aa: CASTTGLLNEAFF
v_gene: TRBV6-5; d_gene: .; j_gene: TRBJ2-7; abundance: .; CDR3nt: TGTGCCAGCAGGCTGGACAGTGCCTCCTACGAGCAGTACTTC; CDR3aa: CASRLDSASYEQYF